The entry below gives a single T cell receptor (beta chain) sequence along with its context. What it binds is unknown. The V gene end was trimmed by 5 bases and the J gene end by 4 bases; junction bases not matched to a gene: 8. Germline V gives CDR1 MDHEN, CDR2 SYDVKM. The CDR3 has 14 residues. This sample stems from a study of T cells in localized non-small cell lung cancer. Study-wide points: There was higher T cell clonality in uninvolved adjacent lung than in tumor, and it was highest there. Because researchers sequenced only one region of the tumor, heterogeneity is still possible. Adjacent lung exhibited a median of 57 among the 100 most abundant tumor clones.

Sequencing was performed with immunoSEQ multiplex PCR; in TCRdb, only in-frame clones are kept and a portion is missing. The sample lists thousands of clones, approximately 30% occurring once. The chain employs TRBV28 and TRBJ2-7, with 7 bases fitting TRBD1. This receptor was identified in a woman aged 40-69 years with stage I lung adenocarcinoma. The input for sequencing was lung tumor tissue, taken before any cancer treatment. CDR3 loop: CASSGYRGSYEQYF. The CDR3 bases are TGTGCCAGCAGTGGCTACAGGGGATCTTACGAGCAGTACTTC.